This T cell receptor (beta chain) was retrieved from a study of T cell responses to AZD1222 COVID-19 vaccine. Study-wide findings and caveats: Repertoire samples came only from after the peak T cell response.

The V end was cut by 7 bases, the J end by 1 base, with 15 bases between. Looked up from germline, CDR1 is MRHNA and CDR2 is SNTAGT. The CDR3 covers 15 residues. To note about this clone: Its antigen is not identified.

Sequencing was performed with immunoSEQ multiplex PCR; in TCRdb, only in-frame clones are kept and a portion is missing. There are over 45,000 clones in the sample; around 91% occur only once, and approximately 5.3% lies in the top ten. The sequence was collected from an adult who received the AZD1222 COVID-19 vaccine. This chain links TRBV6-4 with TRBJ2-3; D might be TRBD2 (6 bases). The specimen was peripheral blood, collected 28 days after the second AZD1222 dose. The CDR3 coding sequence is TGTGCCAGCACCAAACCGGGCGGGGGCACAGATACGCAGTATTTT. Translation gives CASTKPGGGTDTQYF.